This is a list of T cell receptor beta chains from one sample in a study of cytomegalovirus exposure and HLA in healthy donors. TCRdb's copy holds only in-frame clones and misses some; the assay was immunoSEQ multiplex PCR. Among 130,000 to 150,000 clones listed, 73% were seen once. Sample: PBMCs. The receptors stem from a human donor in good health. Both conserved end residues are part of each CDR3. D genes are given only for firm matches. The listing skips clone size in some rows; elsewhere it reads once, few, many or a size class.

j_call | clone_size | cdr3_length | d_call | v_call | cdr3_nt | cdr3_aa
TRBJ2-3 | NA | 14 | NA | TRBV18 | TGTGCCAGCTCGGGGCCTAGTAGCACAGATACGCAGTATTTT | CASSGPSSTDTQYF
TRBJ1-5 | few | 14 | NA | TRBV19 | TGTGCCAGTAGTATGGTAGCCCCCAATCAGCCCCAGCATTTT | CASSMVAPNQPQHF
TRBJ1-2 | NA | 15 | TRBD1 | TRBV4-1 | TGCGCCAGCAGCCGCGGGACAGGGGGCAACTATGGCTACACCTTC | CASSRGTGGNYGYTF
TRBJ2-1 | NA | 14 | NA | TRBV18 | TGTGCCAGCTCCCCGCGGGACTCCTACAATGAGCAGTTCTTC | CASSPRDSYNEQFF
TRBJ1-5 | NA | 15 | NA | TRBV27 | TGTGCCAGCAGTTTCTGGGGACATAACAATCAGCCCCAGCATTTT | CASSFWGHNNQPQHF
TRBJ1-6 | NA | 14 | NA | TRBV28 | TGTGCCAGCAGCCAGCCGGGATCCAATTCACCCCTCCACTTT | CASSQPGSNSPLHF
TRBJ2-1 | NA | 13 | NA | TRBV10-3 | TGTGCCATCAGTGAGGGACAGTACAATGAGCAGTTCTTC | CAISEGQYNEQFF
TRBJ2-3 | NA | 13 | NA | TRBV18 | TGTGCCAGCTCACCCGGCGGTGGGGATACGCAGTATTTT | CASSPGGGDTQYF
TRBJ1-1 | NA | 15 | TRBD1 | TRBV5-4 | TGTGCCAGCAGCGTCCCGGGACAGATGAACACTGAAGCTTTCTTT | CASSVPGQMNTEAFF
TRBJ2-3 | NA | 14 | NA | TRBV7-6 | TGTGCCAGCAGCTTAGGTGGGAGTTCAGATACGCAGTATTTT | CASSLGGSSDTQYF
TRBJ1-2 | NA | 13 | NA | TRBV5-1 | TGCGCCAGCTCCATTACAGGGAGCGGTGGCTACACCTTC | CASSITGSGGYTF